Below, 23 T cell receptor beta chains from the same sample are listed, as sequenced in a study of blood T cell repertoires in COVID-19. Clones were read by immunoSEQ multiplex PCR, and TCRdb kept only the in-frame ones, dropping some. Of more than 100,000 clones listed, over 70% are singletons. Sequenced sample: peripheral blood. The receptors were sampled from a woman in her 70s with acute or convalescent COVID-19.

The chain combines TRBV7-3 with TRBJ2-5; possibly TRBD2 for D (5 bases). The CDR3 is 13 amino acids. Germline CDR1 reads SGHTA; CDR2 reads FQGTGA. V was clipped by 4 bases and J by 3 bases, with 9 bases between them. This CDR3 reads CASSSFGEETQYF. Written as DNA, the CDR3 is TGTGCCAGCAGCTCGTTCGGGGAAGAGACCCAGTACTTC. The whole variable domain, remainder taken from reference TRBV7-3 and TRBJ2-5, is GAGVSQTPSNKVTEKGKYVELRCDPISGHTALYWYRQSLGQGPEFLIYFQGTGAADDSGLPNDRFFAVRPEGSVSTLKIQRTERGDSAVYLCASSSFGEETQYFGPGTRLLVL.

The chain recombines TRBV3-1 (or the pseudogene TRBV3-2) with TRBJ2-7, with TRBD1 matching 7 bases. The CDR3 runs to 14 residues. Germline-derived CDR1 and CDR2 are LGHDT and YNNKEL (reference sequence). With 6 bases clipped from V and 5 bases from J, the junction kept 10 bases outside the gene matches. The CDR3: CASSQTGTANEQYF. CDR3 coding DNA: TGTGCCAGCAGTCAGACCGGGACAGCTAACGAGCAGTACTTC.

The rearrangement links TRBV9 to TRBJ2-1; 10 bases fit TRBD2. The V gene's germline CDR1 is SGDLS and CDR2 YYNGEE. The CDR3 loop spans 16 amino acids. J lost 4 bases, V lost 3 bases, and 7 bases had no gene match. CDR3 sequence: CASSGSSGGRYNEQFF. The CDR3 bases are TGTGCCAGCAGCGGGTCTAGCGGGGGCCGGTACAATGAGCAGTTCTTC.

V and J are TRBV7-2 and TRBJ2-1, with D tentatively TRBD1 (5 bases). This CDR3 has 13 amino acids. Between the trimmed V and J ends, which lost 5 bases and 7 bases, there was a span of 12 bases. Per germline, CDR1 SGHTA and CDR2 FQGNSA. The CDR3 is CASSTPDKNEQFF. For the CDR3, the DNA is TGTGCCAGCAGCACTCCGGACAAAAATGAGCAGTTCTTC.

The rearrangement joins TRBV3-1 (or the pseudogene TRBV3-2) to TRBJ2-1; D is possibly TRBD1 (5 bases). Germline V gene sequence: CDR1 LGHDT, CDR2 YNNKEL (reference sequence). Trimming left V 0 bases short and J 3 bases short, with 12 bases between. The CDR3 loop spans 16 amino acids. The CDR3 DNA is TGTGCCAGCAGCCAAGATGGGGTGGGGCTCTACAATGAGCAGTTCTTC. Its protein is CASSQDGVGLYNEQFF.

The gene calls are TRBV6-5 and TRBJ1-2, with 7 bases identical to TRBD1. With 4 bases clipped from V and 0 bases from J, the junction kept 5 bases outside the gene matches. The CDR3 has 15 residues. Germline values: CDR1 MNHEY, CDR2 SVGAGI. This CDR3 is CASSSRQGANYGYTF. The CDR3 DNA reads as TGTGCCAGCAGTTCCCGACAGGGAGCTAACTATGGCTACACCTTC.

The V and J genes are TRBV5-5 and TRBJ2-1, with a weak D call TRBD1 (6 bases). Germline lookup yields CDR1 SGHKS and CDR2 YYEKEE (reference sequence). The CDR3 covers 15 residues. V dropped 0 bases and J dropped 6 bases, with 13 bases sitting between them. The CDR3 bases are TGTGCCAGCAGCTTGGTACAGGGCCCCTTCAATGAGCAGTTCTTC. Protein product: CASSLVQGPFNEQFF. Supplemented by reference TRBV5-5 and TRBJ2-1, the full variable domain reads DAGVTQSPTHLIKTRGQQVTLRCSPISGHKSVSWYQQVLGQGPQFIFQYYEKEERGRGNFPDRFSARQFPNYSSELNVNALLLGDSALYLCASSLVQGPFNEQFFGPGTRLTVL.

The chain combines TRBV15 with TRBJ1-1; D is unresolved. This CDR3 has 13 amino acids. Trimming removed 8 bases from V and 1 base from J, with 11 bases in between. Germline V gene data show CDR1 as LNHNV and CDR2 as YYDKDF (reference sequence). The CDR3 loop is CATAEGGNTEAFF. The CDR3 DNA reads TGTGCCACCGCCGAAGGAGGGAACACTGAAGCTTTCTTT.

The chain joins TRBV7-3 to TRBJ2-2, with 10 nucleotides matching TRBD2. CDR3 length: 16 amino acids. V dropped 4 bases and J dropped 5; count of bases not matched to a gene: 7. Germline values: CDR1 SGHTA, CDR2 FQGTGA. The CDR3 region has the DNA TGTGCCAGCAGCTCCGAGCGGGGGGGCCCGACCGGGGAGCTGTTTTTT. Protein product: CASSSERGGPTGELFF.

This chain joins TRBV5-1 and TRBJ2-2, with D tentatively TRBD1 (6 bases). The length of the CDR3 is 16 residues. Germline CDR1 SGHRS, CDR2 YFSETQ. The germline V and J ends were trimmed by 2 bases and 2 bases, with 13 bases remaining between them. The CDR3, as DNA: TGCGCCAGCAGCTTAACTCCGGACAGAAACACCGGGGAGCTGTTTTTT. Protein sequence: CASSLTPDRNTGELFF. Combining the CDR3 with reference TRBV5-1 and TRBJ2-2 gives the whole variable domain KAGVTQTPRYLIKTRGQQVTLSCSPISGHRSVSWYQQTPGQGLQFLFEYFSETQRNKGNFPGRFSGRQFSNSRSEMNVSTLELGDSALYLCASSLTPDRNTGELFFGEGSRLTVL.

The rearrangement joins TRBV28 to TRBJ2-7, with 8 bases identical to TRBD2. V gave up 1 base and J gave up 7 bases; unmatched junction bases: 6. CDR3 length: 14 amino acids. Looked up from germline, CDR1 is MDHEN and CDR2 is SYDVKM. The CDR3 region has the DNA TGTGCCAGCAGTTTATCTGGAGGCGGGGGGGAGCAGTACTTC. This encodes CASSLSGGGGEQYF.

The chain employs TRBV5-6 and TRBJ2-3; 8 nucleotides line up with TRBD2. The CDR3 covers 15 residues. V shed 4 bases, J shed 2 bases, and the junction held 6 bases outside the gene matches. Per the germline V gene, CDR1 is SGHDT and CDR2 is YYEEEE. The chain's CDR3 is CASSKERGFTDTQYF. The CDR3, as DNA: TGTGCCAGCAGCAAGGAGCGGGGGTTCACAGATACGCAGTATTTT.

The V call is TRBV5-6, the J call TRBJ2-1; D remains ambiguous. The CDR3 is 13 residues long. Germline CDR1 SGHDT, CDR2 YYEEEE. Trimming shortened V by 0 bases and J by 6 bases, and 7 bases separated the two germline ends. The CDR3 DNA reads TGTGCCAGCAGCTTGGAGCTACCCAATGAGCAGTTCTTC. Amino acid sequence: CASSLELPNEQFF.

This clone occurred once. The chain links TRBV19 to TRBJ1-2, with 7 bases identical to TRBD1. Germline CDR1 reads LNHDA; CDR2 reads SQIVND (reference sequence). The CDR3 sequence is 13 residues long. The V segment lost 5 bases and the J segment 4 bases; nucleotides outside the gene matches: 4. The CDR3 sequence is CASSPQGTYGYTF. The CDR3, as DNA: TGTGCCAGTAGTCCACAGGGGACCTATGGCTACACCTTC.

V usage is TRBV6-1 and J usage is TRBJ2-6, with no clear D. V lost 1 base, J lost 0 bases, and 13 bases lay in between. CDR3 length: 18 amino acids. Per the germline V gene, CDR1 is MNHNS and CDR2 is SASEGT. In DNA, the CDR3 is TGTGCCAGCAGTGAAGTGGTCAAAGCGAACTCTGGGGCCAACGTCCTGACTTTC. It encodes CASSEVVKANSGANVLTF.

The chain carries TRBV3-1 (or the pseudogene TRBV3-2) and TRBJ1-2, with 9 bases lining up with TRBD1. This CDR3 has 14 residues. Germline CDR1 LGHDT, CDR2 YNNKEL (reference sequence). With V trimmed by 4 bases and J by 1 base, 1 base remained unmatched. This chain's CDR3 is CASSRDRDNYGYTF. The CDR3 region has the DNA TGTGCCAGCAGCCGGGACAGGGATAACTATGGCTACACCTTC.

This clone is a singleton in its sample. V gene TRBV3-1 (or the pseudogene TRBV3-2) combines with J gene TRBJ2-2; 8 bases line up with TRBD2. Germline CDR1 LGHDT, CDR2 YNNKEL (reference sequence). J lost 7 bases, V lost 4 bases, and 8 bases had no gene match. The CDR3 spans 15 residues. The CDR3 here is CASSPPSGGGGELFF. CDR3 nucleotides: TGTGCCAGCAGCCCCCCCAGCGGGGGAGGCGGGGAGCTGTTTTTT.

The chain links TRBV27 to TRBJ2-2, with D uncertain. With 6 bases removed from V and 6 bases from J, the gap between germline ends came to 8 bases. Germline loops: CDR1 MNHEY, CDR2 SMNVEV (reference sequence). This CDR3 comprises 12 residues. CDR3 sequence: CASRPRAGELFF. DNA for the CDR3: TGTGCCAGCAGACCGAGAGCCGGGGAGCTGTTTTTT.

V is TRBV30 and J is TRBJ1-1; 9 bases are shared with TRBD1. Trimming took 5 bases from V and 5 from J; bases not matched to a gene: 6. In germline, CDR1 is GTSNPN, CDR2 SVGIG (reference sequence). The CDR3 contains 13 residues. The CDR3 loop reads CAWRGTGTTEAFF. The CDR3 nucleotides read TGTGCCTGGCGTGGGACAGGGACTACTGAAGCTTTCTTT.

V is TRBV4-1 and J is TRBJ1-1, with 7 bases that match TRBD1. The CDR3 consists of 14 residues. The germline V gene has CDR1 MGHRA and CDR2 YSYEKL. V gave up 1 base and J gave up 3 bases; unmatched junction bases: 2. CDR3 region: CASSQGQGDTEAFF. As DNA, the CDR3 is TGCGCCAGCAGCCAAGGACAGGGAGACACTGAAGCTTTCTTT.

This clone was counted only a few times. V usage is TRBV7-2 and J usage is TRBJ1-2; unclear D gene. CDR3 length: 16 residues. Looked up from germline, CDR1 is SGHTA and CDR2 is FQGNSA. V was shortened by 1 base and J by 5 bases, with 17 bases between the two germline ends. Here the CDR3 reads CASSLGGAGGEYGYTF. The CDR3 nucleotides read TGTGCCAGCAGCTTAGGGGGAGCCGGCGGGGAATATGGCTACACCTTC.

This chain uses TRBV11-2 with TRBJ2-1; 10 nucleotides agree with TRBD2. There are 16 residues in the CDR3. J lost 7 bases, V lost 3 bases, and 9 bases had no gene match. Germline V CDR1 and CDR2: SGHAT, FQNNGV. The CDR3 loop is CASSFGVAGGRNEQFF. The CDR3, as DNA: TGTGCCAGCAGCTTTGGGGTAGCGGGGGGACGGAATGAGCAGTTCTTC.

The gene calls are TRBV6-5 and TRBJ1-1; D might be TRBD1 (5 bases). Germline assignment: CDR1 MNHEY and CDR2 SVGAGI. V was clipped by 8 bases and J by 0 bases, with 10 bases between them. The CDR3 is made up of 13 amino acids. The CDR3 DNA reads as TGTGCCAGCTACCCGGGGGTGAACACTGAAGCTTTCTTT. The encoded protein is CASYPGVNTEAFF.